One and the same sample provided the 5 T cell receptor beta chains below, sequenced in a study of T cell repertoires in cytomegalovirus infection (dated by TCRdb to between 2018 and 2021). Sequencing was carried out with an Illumina HiSeq 1500. TCRdb reprocessing: public reads trimmed at Q25 with fastp, clones called with MiXCR, in-frame beta chains kept. Rows with a matching CDR3 protein are joined into one entry that keeps the most common DNA and genes. This sample gives 150,000 to 200,000 distinct CDR3 sequences in total; roughly 9.8% of them show up just once. About 5% of the sample is held by the ten biggest clonotypes. Material for sequencing was PBMCs. The receptors shown here come from a human donor in good health (CMV status not recorded). Some clones in this sample may be carry-over from other donors' samples.

This clonotype came up many times. V usage is TRBV28 and J usage is TRBJ2-7, with 9 bases fitting TRBD1. CDR1 is MDHEN, CDR2 SYDVKM, per germline. This CDR3 spans 16 amino acids. With V trimmed by 5 bases and J by 5 bases, 13 bases remained unmatched. This chain's CDR3 is CASSLPGQGSGDEQYF. The CDR3 nucleotides are TGTGCCAGCAGTCTCCCGGGACAGGGAAGCGGCGACGAGCAGTACTTC.

V usage is TRBV29-1 and J usage is TRBJ2-5, with D unresolved. Trimming took off 5 bases at V and 3 bases at J, with 10 bases between the two ends. Looked up from germline, CDR1 is SQVTM and CDR2 is ANQGSEA. The CDR3 is made up of 12 amino acids. CDR3 in DNA: TGCAGCGTTCTGGAACTGGAAGAGACCCAGTACTTC. It yields the protein CSVLELEETQYF.

This chain connects TRBV2 to TRBJ2-4; D uncertain. CDR3 length equals 14 residues. Germline V gene sequence: CDR1 SNHLY, CDR2 FYNNEI. V dropped 2 bases and J dropped 2 bases, with 7 bases sitting between them. The DNA for the CDR3 is TGTGCCAGCAGTGAATCAGGAACCAAAAACATTCAGTACTTC. Its protein is CASSESGTKNIQYF.

This clonotype is classed as medium-sized. This chain's CDR3 is CASSLEPGAGATDTQYF. In DNA form, the CDR3 reads TGTGCCAGCAGTTTAGAACCCGGAGCGGGAGCCACAGATACGCAGTATTTT. The rearrangement links TRBV28 to TRBJ2-3, with TRBD2 identical over 8 bases. The CDR3 spans 17 residues. Germline V gives CDR1 MDHEN, CDR2 SYDVKM. The J segment lost 2 bases and the V segment lost 2 bases, leaving 9 bases of the junction unmatched.

This clonotype was picked up many times. The V call is TRBV28, the J call TRBJ2-7; TRBD1 matches 7 bases. With 4 bases clipped from V and 10 bases from J, the junction kept 13 bases outside the gene matches. The germline CDR1 and CDR2 sequences are MDHEN and SYDVKM. This CDR3 region has 14 residues. CDR3 protein: CASSSPSLGQVQYF. As DNA, the CDR3 is TGTGCCAGCAGTTCTCCCTCCCTCGGACAGGTTCAGTACTTC.